Given below is one T cell receptor (beta chain) in context. Its antigen has not been determined. No much larger clone is present one base from it, and per-base qualities are unavailable. Donors were about 36 systemically healthy Caucasian individuals from Russia aged roughly 6 to 95 years. About 9.8 milliliters of peripheral blood were drawn from each donor into EDTA-treated Vacutainer tubes. Ficoll-Paque density-gradient centrifugation was used to isolate PBMCs, with at least 7 million per sample. Total RNA was extracted from PBMCs with Trizol reagent, with at least 5.5 micrograms obtained per sample. For every donor, flow cytometry on a PBMC aliquot measured the percentage of naive CD45RAhigh/CD27high T cells. These data are taken from a study of blood T cells in healthy people across ages (dated by TCRdb to the mid-2010s). Broadly, across the study: In model experiments, roughly one uniquely barcoded TCR beta cDNA molecule per two T cells was captured by template switching. Age-related changes in TCR beta repertoire diversity were measured in the study by deep sequencing normalized with unique cDNA molecular identifiers. The donors were split into four age groups: young (average 16 years), middle-aged (nearly 40), aged (approximately 60) and long-lived (approximately 89). To avoid experimental bias, donors of different ages were randomly spread across the sequencing lanes. The study analyzed two additional independent replicas of 1 million unique cDNA reads from the same blood draw for two donors, one aged 18 to 30 and one aged 80 or older. The investigation overall reported the following: Compared with the aged group, the long-lived group had more naive CD4+ T cells, fewer expanded clones and increased TCR diversity, suggesting age selection. Because the CMV infection status of the donors was unknown, age-related changes in expanded clonotypes may potentially have been confounded. Because profiling used bulk unsorted PBMCs, naive and antigen-experienced compartments could not be compared conclusively. Estimates of total diversity based on one million sequenced T cells were regarded as lower bounds and as underestimates. Observed TCR beta diversity per million T cells fell roughly linearly with age, and a significant reduction was already apparent by age approximately 41. Observed TCR beta diversity correlated strongly with the percentage of naive T cells measured by flow cytometry.

Library preparation used 5' RACE. Sequencing took place on an Illumina HiSeq 2500. A second PCR of about 6 to 11 cycles was run with a J-beta primer mix and a sample-barcoded 5' primer. A unique molecular identifier was introduced onto each TCR beta cDNA molecule by a template-switch 5' adaptor carrying 12 random nucleotides. Each sample yielded at least 2.5 million CDR3-containing paired-end reads. All of the RNA was converted into first-strand cDNA using the Mint cDNA synthesis kit, with a TRBC-specific oligonucleotide serving as the primer. Following uracil-DNA glycosylase treatment, all cDNA underwent a first 18-cycle PCR with the universal primers M1SS and BC2_uni_R. In the original analysis: For normalization, 1 million high-quality reads were randomly selected from each sample, with every read carrying a distinct molecular identifier. Instead of being binned into consensus sequences, reads with shared molecular identifiers were discarded. MiTCR, with a Q25 quality threshold and the strictest error-elimination algorithm, was used for CDR3 identification, clonotype clustering and error correction. A nonparametric unseen species model with Euler transformation was used to estimate a lower bound on total TCR beta diversity. The raw public reads went through TCRdb reprocessing: fastp at Q25, MiXCR clone calling, in-frame beta chains kept. Each record represents a unique CDR3 protein, reported with the most common genes and DNA among its rows. The V and J calls here are based on TCRdb, not the publication. For this sample there are 700,000 or so distinct CDR3 sequences; over 40% appear just once. Of the sample, 25% to 30% is held by the ten largest clones.

The germline V end is reduced by 4 bases and the J end by 4 bases; junction bases left unmatched: 10. As encoded in the germline V gene (reference sequence), CDR1 is LGHDT while CDR2 is YNNKEL. Taken from cysteine to phenylalanine, the CDR3 has 16 residues. Only the CDR3 DNA stays, 48 bases, in frame from base 1. The material sequenced was blood. The chain is assembled from TRBV3-1 and TRBJ2-3, and 8 junction bases match TRBD1. The TCR comes from a man aged 80 or over in good health. CDR3 reads: CASSLDPGGLADTQYF. The sequenced DNA: TGTGCCAGCAGCCTCGACCCAGGGGGCTTGGCAGATACGCAGTATTTT.